This T cell receptor (beta chain) was documented in a study of CD8 T cells in ankylosing spondylitis. Germline V gene lookup returns CDR1 SGHDT and CDR2 YYEEEE. The CDR3 has 12 amino acids. The germline V and J ends were trimmed by 4 bases and 8 bases, with 10 bases remaining between them. Remarks on this clonotype: What it binds is not known.

TCRdb re-called the 5' RACE reads with MiXCR, one entry per CDR3 protein. The sample carries over 700,000 distinct CDR3 sequences, under 20% recorded once. Broader study findings: A TCR beta motif made of fewer than ten highly homologous variants seemed typical of ankylosing spondylitis blood.

The chain is built from TRBV5-6 and TRBJ2-1; D is undetermined. The TCR originated in a male donor with ankylosing spondylitis. Sequencing was carried out using blood, either unsorted or a sorted T cell fraction (not recorded which). CDR3 in amino acids: CASSQGWDEQFF. The CDR3 DNA reads as TGTGCCAGCAGCCAAGGGTGGGATGAGCAGTTCTTC.